This T cell receptor beta chain was sequenced in a study of technical replicates of blood from a handful of donors. The protocol was immunoSEQ multiplex PCR, while the TCRdb copy is restricted to in-frame clones and leaves out a portion. The data hold under 95,000 clones, with around 95% observed a single time. This TCR was sampled from a human donor in good health. What was sequenced was T cells isolated from PBMCs.

The DNA of the CDR3 is TGTGCCAGCAGCCCCACTAGGACGGGACAAAGCTCCTACGAGCAGTACTTC. This codes for CASSPTRTGQSSYEQYF. V and J are TRBV7-9 and TRBJ2-7; D may be TRBD1 (6 bases). Germline V gene data show CDR1 as SEHNR and CDR2 as FQNEAQ (reference sequence). The V gene lost 5 bases and the J gene lost 0 bases, with 20 bases spanning the gap. The CDR3 covers 17 residues. Full variable domain (remainder filled in from reference TRBV7-9 and TRBJ2-7): DTGVSQNPRHKITKRGQNVTFRCDPISEHNRLYWYRQTLGQGPEFLTYFQNEAQLEKSRLLSDRFSAERPKGSFSTLEIQRTEQGDSAMYLCASSPTRTGQSSYEQYFGPGTRLTVT.